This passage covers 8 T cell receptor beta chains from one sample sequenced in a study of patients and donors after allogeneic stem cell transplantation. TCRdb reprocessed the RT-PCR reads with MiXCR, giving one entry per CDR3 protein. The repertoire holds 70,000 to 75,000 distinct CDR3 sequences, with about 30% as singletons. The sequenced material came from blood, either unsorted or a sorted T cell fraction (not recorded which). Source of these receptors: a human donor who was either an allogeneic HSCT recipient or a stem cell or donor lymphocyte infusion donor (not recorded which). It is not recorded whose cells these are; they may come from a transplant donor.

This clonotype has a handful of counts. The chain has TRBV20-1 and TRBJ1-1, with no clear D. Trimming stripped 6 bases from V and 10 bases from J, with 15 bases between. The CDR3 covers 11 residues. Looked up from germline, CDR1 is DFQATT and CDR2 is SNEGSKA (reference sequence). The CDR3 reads CSAGYGPRAFF. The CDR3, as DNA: TGCAGTGCAGGTTACGGGCCGAGAGCTTTCTTT.

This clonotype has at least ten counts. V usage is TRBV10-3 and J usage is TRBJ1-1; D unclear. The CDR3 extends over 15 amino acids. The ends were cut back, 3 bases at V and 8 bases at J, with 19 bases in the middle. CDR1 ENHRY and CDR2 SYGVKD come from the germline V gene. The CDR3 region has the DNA TGTGCCATCAGTGATTCTTTCAAAAGGTTTTCAGAAGCTTTCTTT. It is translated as CAISDSFKRFSEAFF.

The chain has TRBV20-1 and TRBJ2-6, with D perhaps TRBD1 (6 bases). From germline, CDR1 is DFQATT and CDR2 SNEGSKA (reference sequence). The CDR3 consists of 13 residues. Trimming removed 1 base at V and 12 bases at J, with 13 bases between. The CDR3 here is CSARGIQGAVLTF. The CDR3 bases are TGCAGTGCTAGAGGGATACAGGGCGCCGTCCTGACTTTC.

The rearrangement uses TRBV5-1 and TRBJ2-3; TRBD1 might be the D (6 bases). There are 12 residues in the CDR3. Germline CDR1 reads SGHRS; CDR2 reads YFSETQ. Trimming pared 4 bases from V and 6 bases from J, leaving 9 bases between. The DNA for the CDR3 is TGCGCCAGCAGCACTAGGGGGGATACGCAGTATTTT. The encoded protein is CASSTRGDTQYF.

CDR3 residues: CASSLSGTGELFF. CDR3 DNA sequence: TGCGCCAGCAGCTTGTCAGGCACCGGGGAGCTGTTTTTT. The V call is TRBV5-1, the J call TRBJ2-2; D is undetermined. The CDR3 length is 13 residues. CDR1 and CDR2 (germline): SGHRS, YFSETQ. The ends were cut back, 1 base at V and 4 bases at J, with 5 bases in the middle.

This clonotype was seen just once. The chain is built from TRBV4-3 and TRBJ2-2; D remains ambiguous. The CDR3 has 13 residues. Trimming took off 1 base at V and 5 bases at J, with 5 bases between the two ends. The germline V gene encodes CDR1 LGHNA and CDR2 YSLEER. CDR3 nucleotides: TGCGCCAGCAGCCAAGGCCAGACCGGGGAGCTGTTTTTT. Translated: CASSQGQTGELFF.

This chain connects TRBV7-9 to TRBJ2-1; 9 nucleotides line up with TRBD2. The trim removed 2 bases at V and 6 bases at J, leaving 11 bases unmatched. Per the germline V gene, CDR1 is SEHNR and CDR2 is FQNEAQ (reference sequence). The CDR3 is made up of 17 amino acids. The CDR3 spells CASSLPTAGGKINEQFF. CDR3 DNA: TGTGCCAGCAGCTTACCGACAGCGGGGGGAAAGATCAATGAGCAGTTCTTC.

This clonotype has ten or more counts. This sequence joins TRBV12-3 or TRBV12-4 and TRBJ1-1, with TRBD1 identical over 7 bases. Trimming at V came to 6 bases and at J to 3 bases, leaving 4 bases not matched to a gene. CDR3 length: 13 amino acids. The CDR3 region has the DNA TGTGCCAGCAGACCGACAGGGCACACTGAAGCTTTCTTT. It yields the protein CASRPTGHTEAFF.